The source of this T cell receptor (beta chain) is a study of blood T cell repertoires in COVID-19. Background on the study: The samples span acute and convalescent COVID-19 from the United States, Italy and Spain. T cells, B-cell-depleted T cells, or PBMCs provided the cDNA or gDNA that served as material.

Original processing notes: Reference gene primer amplification gave nucleated cell count estimates. Assay used: immunoSEQ multiplex PCR; TCRdb lists only in-frame clones, some missing. V, J and clone size are taken as reported in that table, and D and trimming were inferred from the DNA itself. In the table there are a few hundred thousand clones, roughly nine tenths of which are singletons. This TCR was sampled from a man aged 18 to 29 who had recovered from COVID-19. Sequencing was performed on peripheral blood.

The CDR3: CASSMGLALTGELFF. Written as DNA, the CDR3 is TGTGCCAGTAGTATGGGACTAGCTCTTACCGGGGAGCTGTTTTTT. The chain has TRBV19 and TRBJ2-2; 9 nucleotides match TRBD2. This CDR3 is 15 amino acids long. Germline trimming cut 3 bases from V and 5 bases from J; bases unmatched to any gene: 4. Germline CDR1 reads LNHDA; CDR2 reads SQIVND (reference sequence).